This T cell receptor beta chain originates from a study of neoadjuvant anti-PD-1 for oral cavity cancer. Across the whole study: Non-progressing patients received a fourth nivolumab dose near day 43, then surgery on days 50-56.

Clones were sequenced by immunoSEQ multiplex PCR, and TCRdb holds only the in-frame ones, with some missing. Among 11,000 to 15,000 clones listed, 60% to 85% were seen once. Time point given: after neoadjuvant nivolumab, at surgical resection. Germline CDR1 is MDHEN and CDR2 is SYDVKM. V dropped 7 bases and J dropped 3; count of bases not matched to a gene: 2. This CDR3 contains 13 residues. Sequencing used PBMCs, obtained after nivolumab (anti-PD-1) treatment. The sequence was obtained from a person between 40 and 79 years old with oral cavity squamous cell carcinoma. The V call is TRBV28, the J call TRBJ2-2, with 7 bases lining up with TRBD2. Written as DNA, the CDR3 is TGTGCCAGCACAGCGGGGTACACCGGGGAGCTGTTTTTT. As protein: CASTAGYTGELFF.